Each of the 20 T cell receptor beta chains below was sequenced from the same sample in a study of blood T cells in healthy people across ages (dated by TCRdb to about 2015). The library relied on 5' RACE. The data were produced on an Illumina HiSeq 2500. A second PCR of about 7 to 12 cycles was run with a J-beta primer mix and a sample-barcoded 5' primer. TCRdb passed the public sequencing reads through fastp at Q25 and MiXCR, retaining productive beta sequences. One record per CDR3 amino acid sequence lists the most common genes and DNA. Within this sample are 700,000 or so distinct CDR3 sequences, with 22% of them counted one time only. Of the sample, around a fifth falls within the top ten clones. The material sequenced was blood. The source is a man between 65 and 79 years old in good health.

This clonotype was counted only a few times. CDR3 residues: CSARVKEAREQFF. The CDR3 region has the DNA TGCAGTGCTAGGGTGAAAGAAGCCCGTGAGCAGTTCTTC. The chain links TRBV20-1 to TRBJ2-1; D gene unclear. Trimming cost V 3 bases and J 9 bases, with 15 bases left between them. CDR1 and CDR2 from the germline V gene are DFQATT and SNEGSKA (reference sequence). The CDR3 has 13 residues.

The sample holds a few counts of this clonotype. Here the CDR3 reads CAIARPGAQDTQYF. The CDR3 DNA is TGTGCCATCGCCAGGCCGGGGGCACAAGATACGCAGTATTTT. The genes are TRBV10-3 and TRBJ2-3, with D perhaps matching TRBD1 or TRBD2 (6 bases each). V shed 8 bases and J shed 5 bases, with 17 bases lying between them. The length of the CDR3 is 14 residues. Germline lookup yields CDR1 ENHRY and CDR2 SYGVKD.

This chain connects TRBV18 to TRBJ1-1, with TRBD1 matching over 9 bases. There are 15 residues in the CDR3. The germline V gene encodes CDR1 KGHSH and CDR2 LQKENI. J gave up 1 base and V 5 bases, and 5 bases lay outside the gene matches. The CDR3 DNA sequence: TGTGCCAGCTCATTCAGGACAGGGGAGAACACTGAAGCTTTCTTT. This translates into CASSFRTGENTEAFF.

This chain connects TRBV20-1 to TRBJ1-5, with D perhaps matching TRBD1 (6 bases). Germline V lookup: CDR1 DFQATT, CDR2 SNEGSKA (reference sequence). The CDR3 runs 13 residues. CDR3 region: CSSTRGANQPQHF. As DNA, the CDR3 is TGCAGCAGTACTAGGGGGGCCAATCAGCCCCAGCATTTT.

CDR3 in DNA: TGCGCCAGCAGCTCACTGACTGGTTTCAATGAGCAGTTCTTC. This encodes CASSSLTGFNEQFF. The rearrangement uses TRBV5-1 and TRBJ2-1; D is undetermined. The CDR3 is made up of 14 amino acids. Germline loops: CDR1 SGHRS, CDR2 YFSETQ. Trimming took off 3 bases at V and 6 bases at J, with 13 bases between the two ends. Full variable domain (remainder filled in from reference TRBV5-1 and TRBJ2-1): KAGVTQTPRYLIKTRGQQVTLSCSPISGHRSVSWYQQTPGQGLQFLFEYFSETQRNKGNFPGRFSGRQFSNSRSEMNVSTLELGDSALYLCASSSLTGFNEQFFGPGTRLTVL.

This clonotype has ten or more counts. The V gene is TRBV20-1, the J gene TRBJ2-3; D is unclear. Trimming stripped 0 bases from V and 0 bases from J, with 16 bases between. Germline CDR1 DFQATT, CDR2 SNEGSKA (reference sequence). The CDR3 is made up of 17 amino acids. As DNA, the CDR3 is TGCAGTGCTAGAGATTTCCTCCGGGCCTTTAGCACAGATACGCAGTATTTT. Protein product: CSARDFLRAFSTDTQYF.

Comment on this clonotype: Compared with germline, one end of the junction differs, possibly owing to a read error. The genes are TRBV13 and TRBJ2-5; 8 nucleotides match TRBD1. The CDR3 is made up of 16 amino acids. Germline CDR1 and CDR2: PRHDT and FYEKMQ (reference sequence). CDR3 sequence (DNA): TGTGCCGGCAGCTTTGGGACAGGATTAAAACAGGAGACCCAGTACTTC. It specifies CAGSFGTGLKQETQYF.

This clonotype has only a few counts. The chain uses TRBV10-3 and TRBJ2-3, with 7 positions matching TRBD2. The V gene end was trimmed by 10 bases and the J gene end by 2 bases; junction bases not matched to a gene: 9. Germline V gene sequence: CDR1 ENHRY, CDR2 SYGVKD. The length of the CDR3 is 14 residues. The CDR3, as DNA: TGTGCCACCTGCCTAGCGGAAGACACAGATACGCAGTATTTT. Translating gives CATCLAEDTDTQYF.

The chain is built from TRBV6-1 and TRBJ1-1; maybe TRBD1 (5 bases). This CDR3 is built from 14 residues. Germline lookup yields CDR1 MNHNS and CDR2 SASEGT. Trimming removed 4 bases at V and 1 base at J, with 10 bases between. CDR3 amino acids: CASSVGHRNTEAFF. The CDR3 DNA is TGTGCCAGCAGTGTGGGGCATCGGAACACTGAAGCTTTCTTT.

CDR3 protein: CASSFIQTSLTDTQYF. DNA of the CDR3: TGTGCCAGCAGCTTTATTCAGACTTCACTCACAGATACGCAGTATTTT. This chain links TRBV5-6 with TRBJ2-3; unclear D gene. Germline assignment: CDR1 SGHDT and CDR2 YYEEEE. The CDR3 is 16 residues long. The V gene lost 2 bases and the J gene lost 2 bases, with 15 bases spanning the gap.

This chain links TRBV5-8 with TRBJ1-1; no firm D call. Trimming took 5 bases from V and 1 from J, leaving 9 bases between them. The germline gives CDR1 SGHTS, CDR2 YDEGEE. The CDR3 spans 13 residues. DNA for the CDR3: TGTGCCAGCAGTACTGACCCGAACACTGAAGCTTTCTTT. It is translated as CASSTDPNTEAFF.

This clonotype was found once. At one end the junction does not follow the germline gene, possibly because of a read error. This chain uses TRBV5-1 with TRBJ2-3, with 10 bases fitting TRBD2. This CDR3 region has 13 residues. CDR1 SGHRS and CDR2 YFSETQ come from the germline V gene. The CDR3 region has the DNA TGCGCCAGCTCTAGCGGGGGCACAGATACGCAGTGTTTT. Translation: CASSSGGTDTQCF.

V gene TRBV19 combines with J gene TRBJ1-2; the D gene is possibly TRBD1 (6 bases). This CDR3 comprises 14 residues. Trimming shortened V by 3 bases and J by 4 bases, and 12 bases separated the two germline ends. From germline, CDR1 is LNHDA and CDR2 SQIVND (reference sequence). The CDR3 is CASSISRQVYGYTF. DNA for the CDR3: TGTGCCAGTAGTATCAGTCGACAGGTCTATGGCTACACCTTC.

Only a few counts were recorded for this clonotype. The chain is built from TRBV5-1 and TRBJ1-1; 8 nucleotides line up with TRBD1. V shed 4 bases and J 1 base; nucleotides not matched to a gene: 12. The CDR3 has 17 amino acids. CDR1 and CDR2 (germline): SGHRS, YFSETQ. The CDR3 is CASSPRTGRIGNTEAFF. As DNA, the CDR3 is TGCGCCAGCAGCCCCCGGACAGGGAGGATCGGGAACACTGAAGCTTTCTTT. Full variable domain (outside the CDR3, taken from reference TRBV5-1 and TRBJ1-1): KAGVTQTPRYLIKTRGQQVTLSCSPISGHRSVSWYQQTPGQGLQFLFEYFSETQRNKGNFPGRFSGRQFSNSRSEMNVSTLELGDSALYLCASSPRTGRIGNTEAFFGQGTRLTVV.

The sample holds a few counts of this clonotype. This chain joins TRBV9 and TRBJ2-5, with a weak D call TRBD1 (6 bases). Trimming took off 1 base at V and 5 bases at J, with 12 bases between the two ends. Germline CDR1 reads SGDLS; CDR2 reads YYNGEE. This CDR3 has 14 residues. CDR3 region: CASSVHRDPETQYF. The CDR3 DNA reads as TGTGCCAGCAGCGTACACAGGGATCCGGAGACCCAGTACTTC.

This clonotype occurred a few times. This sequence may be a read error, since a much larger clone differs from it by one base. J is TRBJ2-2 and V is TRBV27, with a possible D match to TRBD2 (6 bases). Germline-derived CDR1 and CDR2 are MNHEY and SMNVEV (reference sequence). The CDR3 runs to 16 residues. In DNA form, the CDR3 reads TGTGCCGGCAGTCCCGACTGGGGGGACCCTACCGGGGAGCTGTTTTTT. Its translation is CAGSPDWGDPTGELFF.

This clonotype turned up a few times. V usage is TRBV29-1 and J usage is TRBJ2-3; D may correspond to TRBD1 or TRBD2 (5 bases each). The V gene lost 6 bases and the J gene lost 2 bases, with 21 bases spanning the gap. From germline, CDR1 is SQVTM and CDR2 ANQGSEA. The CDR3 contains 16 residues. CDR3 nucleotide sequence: TGCAGCGTCCCCTTGAGGGCCCCTGGGGCCACAGATACGCAGTATTTT. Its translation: CSVPLRAPGATDTQYF.

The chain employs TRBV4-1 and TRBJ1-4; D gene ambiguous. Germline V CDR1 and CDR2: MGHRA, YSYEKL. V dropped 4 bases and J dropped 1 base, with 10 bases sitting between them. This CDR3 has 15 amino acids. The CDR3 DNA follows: TGCGCCAGCAGCCCCGGACCGCAAACTAATGAAAAACTGTTTTTT. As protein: CASSPGPQTNEKLFF.

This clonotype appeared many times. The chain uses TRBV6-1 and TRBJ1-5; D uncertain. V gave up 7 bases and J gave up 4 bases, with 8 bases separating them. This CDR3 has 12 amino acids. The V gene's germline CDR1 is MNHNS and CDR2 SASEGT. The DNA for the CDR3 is TGTGCCAGCAAATTGGCGAATCAGCCCCAGCATTTT. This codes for CASKLANQPQHF.

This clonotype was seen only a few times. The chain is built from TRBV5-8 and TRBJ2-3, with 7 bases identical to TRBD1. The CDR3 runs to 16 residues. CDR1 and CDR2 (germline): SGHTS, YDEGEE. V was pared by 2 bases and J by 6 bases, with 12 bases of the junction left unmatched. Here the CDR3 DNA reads TGTGCCAGCAGCTTTTGGACAGGTAGCAGTGGTGATACGCAGTATTTT. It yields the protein CASSFWTGSSGDTQYF.